The clone carrying this T cell receptor (beta chain) was recorded many times. This sample stems from a study of patients and donors after allogeneic stem cell transplantation. One entry per CDR3 protein results from TCRdb running MiXCR on the RT-PCR reads. The profile shows almost 90,000 distinct CDR3 sequences, approximately 5% of them singletons. This CDR3 spans 15 amino acids. From germline, CDR1 is SGHRS and CDR2 YFSETQ. The V gene end was trimmed by 1 base and the J gene end by 3 bases; junction bases not matched to a gene: 3. The sequence was obtained from a human donor who was either an allogeneic HSCT recipient or a stem cell or donor lymphocyte infusion donor (not recorded which). It is not recorded whose cells these are; they may come from a transplant donor. The sample was blood, either unsorted or a sorted T cell fraction (not recorded which). V usage is TRBV5-1 and J usage is TRBJ2-3; 9 bases map to TRBD1. CDR3 region: CASSLKGQGTDTQYF. DNA of the CDR3: TGCGCCAGCAGCTTGAAGGGACAGGGAACAGATACGCAGTATTTT.